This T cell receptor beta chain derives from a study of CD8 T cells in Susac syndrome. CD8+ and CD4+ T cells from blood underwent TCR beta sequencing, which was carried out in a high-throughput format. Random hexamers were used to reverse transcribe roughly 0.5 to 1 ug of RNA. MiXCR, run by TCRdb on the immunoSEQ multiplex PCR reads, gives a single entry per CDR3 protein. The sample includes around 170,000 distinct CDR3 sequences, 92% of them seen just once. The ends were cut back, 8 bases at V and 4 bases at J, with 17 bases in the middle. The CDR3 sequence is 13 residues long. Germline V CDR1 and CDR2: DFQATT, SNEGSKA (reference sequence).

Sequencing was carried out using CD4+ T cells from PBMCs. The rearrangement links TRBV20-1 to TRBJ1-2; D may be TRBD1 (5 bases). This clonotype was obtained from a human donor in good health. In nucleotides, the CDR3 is TGCAGTTTCAGGGAGGAGGGTGCCTATGGCTACACCTTC. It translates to CSFREEGAYGYTF.